The present T cell receptor beta chain was sequenced within a study of Ad26.COV2.S vaccination and SARS-CoV-2 variants. A note on this clone: What it binds is unknown.

The assay was immunoSEQ multiplex PCR, and TCRdb's table has in-frame clones only and misses some. The data contain about 350,000 clones, just over 90% of them singletons. This CDR3 contains 20 residues. The germline V gene encodes CDR1 SGHTA and CDR2 FQGTGA. The V and J ends lost 0 bases and 3 bases, in that order; junction bases with no gene match: 13. General study findings and limits: CD8+ and CD4+ T cells specific for spike reportedly responded with substantial breadth after vaccination. Total T cell responses may have been underestimated by the TCR breadth and depth analyses. Breadth measured for non-spike TCRs was similar across vaccine and placebo recipients. Vaccinated individuals (as opposed to placebo recipients) had higher spike-specific TCR breadth.

The input for sequencing was peripheral blood, taken after recovery from COVID-19. V gene TRBV7-3 combines with J gene TRBJ2-1; 11 bases fit TRBD1. The sequence was obtained from a human donor who had recovered from COVID-19. The CDR3 here is CASSLTHGTGGPRNYNEQFF. As DNA, the CDR3 is TGTGCCAGCAGCTTAACCCACGGGACAGGGGGACCTAGGAACTACAATGAGCAGTTCTTC. Based on the CDR3 plus reference TRBV7-3 and TRBJ2-1, the full variable domain is GAGVSQTPSNKVTEKGKYVELRCDPISGHTALYWYRQSLGQGPEFLIYFQGTGAADDSGLPNDRFFAVRPEGSVSTLKIQRTERGDSAVYLCASSLTHGTGGPRNYNEQFFGPGTRLTVL.